These T cell receptor beta chains were read from a single sample in a study of technical replicates of blood from several donors. This table comes from immunoSEQ multiplex PCR, and its TCRdb copy is limited to in-frame clones, with some not included. The table lists about 75,000 clones, around 92% of them singletons. The sample was T cells isolated from PBMCs. The receptors were gathered from a human donor in good health. Some clones in this sample may be carry-over from other donors' samples. CDR3s leave out the opening cysteine and the closing phenylalanine or tryptophan.

j_gene,v_gene,CDR3aa
TRBJ1-2,TRBV19,ASRSGGYT
TRBJ2-2,TRBV5-1,ASSLSQGGATGELF
TRBJ1-5,TRBV9,ASSATGGGQPQH
TRBJ1-5,TRBV30,AWSVRYSNQPQH
TRBJ2-5,TRBV4-2,ASSQRAGVDETQY
TRBJ2-2,TRBV2,ASSGSSGGAVTGELF
TRBJ2-5,TRBV4-2,ASSQHRAGISQETQY
TRBJ1-2,TRBV5-6,ASSPGNTGIYGYT
TRBJ1-1,TRBV7-9,ASSLNRGLNTEAF
TRBJ1-1,TRBV7-9,ASSLLGQVRTEAF
TRBJ2-1,TRBV5-1,ASSLLKRDEQF
TRBJ2-1,TRBV28,ATGTQDSTVRF
TRBJ1-2,TRBV4-2,ASSQYFSYGYT
TRBJ2-3,TRBV27,ASSLRGGTDTQY
TRBJ1-1,TRBV15,ATSSRVLNTEAF
TRBJ2-4,TRBV2,ASSGTGGGNIQY
TRBJ1-5,TRBV4-1,ASSRGGGGNQPQH
TRBJ1-4,TRBV6-1,ASRSGAGEKLF
TRBJ1-4,TRBV28,ASSAGANEKLF
TRBJ1-1,TRBV5-1,ASSRDSQNTEAF
TRBJ2-1,TRBV5-1,ASSLAEGGPWGEQF
TRBJ2-3,TRBV4-1,ASSQENQIWEGEDTQY
TRBJ1-2,TRBV29-1,SVEQVGINYGYT
TRBJ1-2,TRBV19,ASSAGFNGYT
TRBJ1-1,TRBV11-3,ASSLSSNTEAF
TRBJ2-1,TRBV11-3,ASSPRTSGGATDEQF
TRBJ2-7,TRBV7-2,ASSHRGYEQY
TRBJ2-1,TRBV2,ASSEVRGVNNEQF
TRBJ2-3,TRBV11-2,ASSLTSGGSDTQY
TRBJ1-3,TRBV30,AWAGDGNTIY
TRBJ2-7,TRBV11-1,ASSTRTGAGEQY
TRBJ2-1,TRBV9,ASSPTSGAYNEQF
TRBJ1-1,TRBV18,ASQQGMNTEAF
TRBJ1-5,TRBV5-5,ASTPSTGEINSNQPQH
TRBJ2-1,TRBV27,ASSLRRGEQF
TRBJ2-3,TRBV29-1,SAVSGQGGTQY
TRBJ1-1,TRBV30,AWSDSPIEAF